Below, one T cell receptor beta chain is given with its context. The antigen it recognizes is unknown. Base-call qualities are not available, and no considerably larger clone is one nucleotide away. Peripheral blood CD8+ and CD4+ T cells from healthy donors, Susac syndrome patients and multiple sclerosis patients were profiled using high-throughput TCR beta sequencing. The healthy donors served as controls matched for age and sex. Bulk CD8+ and CD4+ T cells were purified by magnetic negative isolation, while CD8+ TEMRA cells were enriched using FACS. Blood was collected in EDTA tubes and processed within 24 hours, with PBMCs isolated through density gradient centrifugation. PBMCs intended for TCR sequencing were frozen in liquid nitrogen and were later thawed in a 37 degrees C water bath. A purity of at least 90% was achieved for sorted or isolated CD4+, CD8+ and CD8+ TEMRA cells. Trimming costs V 2 bases and J 0 bases, and their ends lie 17 bases apart. Taken from the germline V gene, the CDR1 and CDR2 loops are SGHRS and YFSETQ. Including cysteine and phenylalanine, the CDR3 has 17 amino acids. Only the CDR3 part of the read is kept: 51 bases, read in frame from the first base.

RNA was extracted using the RNeasy kit, and roughly 0.5 to 1 microgram was reverse transcribed with random hexamers. The immunoSEQ multiplex PCR assay, which covers 54 Vbeta and 13 Jbeta segments, was used to amplify TCR beta CDR3 regions. Bias from PCR amplification was corrected by using a synthetic template baseline for primer optimization and for computational correction. As for how the authors treated the data: Reads were assigned to V, D and J genes according to IMGT and analyzed in immunoSEQ Analyzer, with only productive sequences retained. To calculate clonality, Shannon entropy was normalized by log2 of the number of productive unique sequences and then subtracted from one. For each patient and control, public and private clones were evaluated among the 100 most prevalent clones. Susac-specific clones were defined as absent from healthy and MS cohorts, around 970 published viral clones and other ImmuneACCESS disease sequences. TCRdb trimmed public reads at Q25 via fastp, called clones via MiXCR and kept in-frame beta chains. CDR3 protein duplicates are merged, each entry listing the most common genes and DNA. The V and J calls and clone size are TCRdb's, not the authors'. Present in this sample are some 100,000 distinct CDR3 sequences, roughly 91% of which were seen just once. Of the sample, about 0.14% falls within the top ten clones.

This specimen belongs to a study of CD8 T cells in Susac syndrome (dated by TCRdb to the late 2010s). With regard to the full study: Repertoire sequencing was used to test whether CD8+ T cell activation and differentiation in Susac syndrome was antigen driven.

Summary of the overall study and its limitations: The TCR sequencing and HLA analysis was acknowledged to have included a relatively small number of individuals.

This sequence was found in a human donor in good health. Sequenced input: CD4+ T cells from PBMCs. This chain is built from TRBV5-1 and TRBJ1-1; the D gene cannot be named for sure. CDR3 reads: CASSLNPGIPMNTEAFF. The nucleotide sequence is given as TGCGCCAGCAGCTTAAATCCCGGGATCCCCATGAACACTGAAGCTTTCTTT.